This passage covers 7 T cell receptor beta chains from one sample sequenced in a study of T-cell memory formation after mild COVID-19. TCRdb reprocessed the 5' RACE reads with MiXCR, giving one entry per CDR3 protein. The sample has hundreds of thousands of distinct CDR3 sequences, 15% to 20% seen once. Specimen: PBMCs or a T cell subset sorted from them (not recorded which). These receptor sequences come from a man aged 18 to 30 who had mild COVID-19 (a few samples of this study predate the infection). Cell type and time point are not known.

This clonotype was observed a few times. The J gene is TRBJ2-3, the V gene TRBV12-3 or TRBV12-4, with 8 bases lining up with TRBD2. The J segment lost 2 bases and the V segment lost 6 bases, leaving 7 bases of the junction unmatched. The CDR3 contains 15 residues. The CDR3 protein is CASRPTSGYTDTQYF. For the CDR3, the DNA is TGTGCCAGCAGACCTACTAGCGGATACACAGATACGCAGTATTTT.

The genes are TRBV28 and TRBJ1-4, with no clear D. CDR1 is MDHEN and CDR2 is SYDVKM in the germline V gene. With 8 bases removed from V and 5 bases from J, the gap between germline ends came to 12 bases. The CDR3 covers 13 residues. The CDR3 bases are TGTGCCAGCGATGGGAGGTTGAATGAAAAACTGTTTTTT. Amino acids: CASDGRLNEKLFF.

J is TRBJ1-5 and V is TRBV7-2, with 7 positions matching TRBD1. The CDR3 length is 17 residues. V trimming: 1 base; J trimming: 5 bases; junction bases outside the gene matches: 11. Per the germline V gene, CDR1 is SGHTA and CDR2 is FQGNSA. The CDR3 region is CASSLGQGPLTDQPQHF. In DNA form, the CDR3 reads TGTGCCAGCAGCTTAGGACAGGGCCCGCTGACAGATCAGCCCCAGCATTTT.

This clonotype was found a few times. The rearrangement joins TRBV12-3 or TRBV12-4 to TRBJ1-4; TRBD1 might be the D (5 bases). V was cut by 7 bases and J by 7 bases, with 10 bases left in between. The CDR3 totals 12 residues. CDR3 in amino acids: CASKTGGEKLFF. CDR3 in DNA: TGTGCCAGCAAGACCGGGGGTGAAAAACTGTTTTTT.

This clonotype appeared many times. The CDR3 here is CASSYSGAYNEQFF. Here the CDR3 DNA reads TGTGCCAGCAGTTACTCAGGGGCTTACAATGAGCAGTTCTTC. The rearrangement links TRBV6-2 or TRBV6-3 to TRBJ2-1, with a possible D match to TRBD1 (5 bases). Germline CDR1 reads MNHEY; CDR2 reads SVGEGT. V was trimmed by 0 bases and J by 4 bases, leaving 7 bases between them. The CDR3 has 14 amino acids.

This chain joins TRBV23-1 and TRBJ2-7; 14 nucleotides line up with TRBD2. TRBV23-1 is an ORF for which the function is uncertain. V dropped 9 bases and J dropped 5; count of bases not matched to a gene: 9. The CDR3 has 15 residues. In nucleotides, the CDR3 is TGCGCCAGACGACTAGCGGGGGGGAGGTTGGACGAGCAGTACTTC. It specifies CARRLAGGRLDEQYF.

The rearrangement uses TRBV29-1 and TRBJ2-5, with 8 bases identical to TRBD2. Per germline, CDR1 SQVTM and CDR2 ANQGSEA. V lost 4 bases, J lost 5 bases, and 9 bases stayed unmatched. The CDR3 covers 14 residues. The CDR3 DNA follows: TGCAGCGTTGCGGGCAGGGGCGGGGGGGAGACCCAGTACTTC. Translating it yields CSVAGRGGGETQYF.